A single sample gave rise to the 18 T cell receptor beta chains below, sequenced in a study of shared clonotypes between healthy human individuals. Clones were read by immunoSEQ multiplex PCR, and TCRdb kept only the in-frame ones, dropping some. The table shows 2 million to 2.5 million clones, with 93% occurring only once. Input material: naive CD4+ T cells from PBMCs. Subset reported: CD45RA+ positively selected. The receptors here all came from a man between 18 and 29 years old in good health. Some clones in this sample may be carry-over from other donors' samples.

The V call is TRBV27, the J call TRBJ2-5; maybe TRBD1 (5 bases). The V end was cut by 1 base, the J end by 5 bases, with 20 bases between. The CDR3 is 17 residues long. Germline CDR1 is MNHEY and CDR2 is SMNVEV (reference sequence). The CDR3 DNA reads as TGTGCCAGCAGTTTATTCGCCGTTTCTCAGGGCTGGGAGACCCAGTACTTC. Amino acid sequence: CASSLFAVSQGWETQYF.

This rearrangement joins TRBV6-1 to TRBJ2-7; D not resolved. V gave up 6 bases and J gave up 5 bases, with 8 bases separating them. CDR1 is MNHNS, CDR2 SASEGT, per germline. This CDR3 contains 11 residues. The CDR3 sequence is CASRTGHEQYF. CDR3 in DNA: TGTGCCAGCAGGACTGGGCACGAGCAGTACTTC.

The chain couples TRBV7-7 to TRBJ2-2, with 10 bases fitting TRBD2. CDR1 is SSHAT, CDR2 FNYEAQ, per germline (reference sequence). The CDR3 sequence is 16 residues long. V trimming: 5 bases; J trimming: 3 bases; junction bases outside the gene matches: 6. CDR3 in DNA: TGTGCCAGCAGCCCTAGCGGGAGAGAGGACACCGGGGAGCTGTTTTTT. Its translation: CASSPSGREDTGELFF.

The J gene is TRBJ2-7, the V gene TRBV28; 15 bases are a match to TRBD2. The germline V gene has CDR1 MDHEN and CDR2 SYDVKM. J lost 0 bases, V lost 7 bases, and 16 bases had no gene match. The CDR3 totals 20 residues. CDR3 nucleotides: TGTGCCAGCACCCAACCCCCGGGACTAGCGGGAGGTGGGGCCTCCTACGAGCAGTACTTC. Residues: CASTQPPGLAGGGASYEQYF.

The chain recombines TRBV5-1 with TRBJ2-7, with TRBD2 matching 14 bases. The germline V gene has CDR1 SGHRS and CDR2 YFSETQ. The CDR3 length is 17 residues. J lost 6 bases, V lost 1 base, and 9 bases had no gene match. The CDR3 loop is CASSLSGTSGSKAEQYF. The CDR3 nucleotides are TGCGCCAGCAGCTTGTCCGGGACTAGCGGGAGCAAGGCCGAGCAGTACTTC.

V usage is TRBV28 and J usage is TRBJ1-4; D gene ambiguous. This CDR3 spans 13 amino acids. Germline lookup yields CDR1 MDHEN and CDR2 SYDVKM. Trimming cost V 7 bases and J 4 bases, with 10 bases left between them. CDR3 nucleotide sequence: TGTGCCAGCACTTCACAGATTAATGAAAAACTGTTTTTT. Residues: CASTSQINEKLFF.

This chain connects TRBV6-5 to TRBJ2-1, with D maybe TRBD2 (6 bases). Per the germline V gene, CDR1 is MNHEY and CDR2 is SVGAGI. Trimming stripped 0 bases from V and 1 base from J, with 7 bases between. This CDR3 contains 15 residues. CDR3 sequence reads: CASSYSGLSYNEQFF. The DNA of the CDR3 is TGTGCCAGCAGTTACTCGGGACTGTCCTACAATGAGCAGTTCTTC.

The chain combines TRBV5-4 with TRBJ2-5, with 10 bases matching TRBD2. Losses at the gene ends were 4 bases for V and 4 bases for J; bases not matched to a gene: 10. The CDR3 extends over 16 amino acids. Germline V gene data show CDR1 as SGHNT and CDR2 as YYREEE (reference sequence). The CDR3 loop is CASSRTSGKYAETQYF. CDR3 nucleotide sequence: TGTGCCAGCAGCCGTACTAGCGGGAAGTACGCAGAGACCCAGTACTTC.

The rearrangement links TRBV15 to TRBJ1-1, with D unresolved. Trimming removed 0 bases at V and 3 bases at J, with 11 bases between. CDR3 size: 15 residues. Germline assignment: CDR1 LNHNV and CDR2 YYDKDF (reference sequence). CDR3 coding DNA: TGTGCCACCAGCAGAGATCCCCTATGGGACACTGAAGCTTTCTTT. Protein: CATSRDPLWDTEAFF.

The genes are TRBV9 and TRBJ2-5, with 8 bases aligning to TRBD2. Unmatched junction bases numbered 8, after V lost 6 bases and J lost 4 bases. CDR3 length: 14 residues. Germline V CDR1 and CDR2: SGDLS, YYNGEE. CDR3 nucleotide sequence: TGTGCCAGCACCCGACGGGGGGGCGCAGAGACCCAGTACTTC. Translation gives CASTRRGGAETQYF.

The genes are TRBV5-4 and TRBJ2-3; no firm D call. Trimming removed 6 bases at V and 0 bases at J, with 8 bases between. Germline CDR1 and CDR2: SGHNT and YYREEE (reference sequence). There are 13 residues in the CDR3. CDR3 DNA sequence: TGTGCCAGCATAGGTCCTAGCACAGATACGCAGTATTTT. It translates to CASIGPSTDTQYF.

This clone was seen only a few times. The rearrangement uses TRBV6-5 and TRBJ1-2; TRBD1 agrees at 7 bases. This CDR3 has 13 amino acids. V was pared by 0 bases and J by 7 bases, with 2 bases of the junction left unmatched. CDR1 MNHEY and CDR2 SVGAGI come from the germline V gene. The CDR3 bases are TGTGCCAGCAGTTACTCGACAGGGCTTGGCTACACCTTC. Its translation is CASSYSTGLGYTF.

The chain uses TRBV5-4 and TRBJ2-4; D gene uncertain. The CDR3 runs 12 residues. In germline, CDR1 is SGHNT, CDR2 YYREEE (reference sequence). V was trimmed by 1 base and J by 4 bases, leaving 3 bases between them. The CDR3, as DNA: TGTGCCAGCAGCTTGAATAAAAACATTCAGTACTTC. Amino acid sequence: CASSLNKNIQYF. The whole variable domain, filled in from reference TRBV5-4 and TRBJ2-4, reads ETGVTQSPTHLIKTRGQQVTLRCSSQSGHNTVSWYQQALGQGPQFIFQYYREEENGRGNFPPRFSGLQFPNYSSELNVNALELDDSALYLCASSLNKNIQYFGAGTRLSVL.

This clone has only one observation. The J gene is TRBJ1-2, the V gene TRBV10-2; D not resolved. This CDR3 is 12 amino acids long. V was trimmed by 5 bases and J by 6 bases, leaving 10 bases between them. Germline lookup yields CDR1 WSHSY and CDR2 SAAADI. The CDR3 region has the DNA TGCGCCAGCAGTCGCTCGAGGGATGGCTACACCTTC. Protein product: CASSRSRDGYTF.

DNA for the CDR3: TGTGCCAGCCACCTTCCGGGACATCCGCGGGGGAATGAGCAGTTCTTC. Its protein product is CASHLPGHPRGNEQFF. The gene calls are TRBV7-2 and TRBJ2-1, with D possibly being TRBD2 (7 bases). CDR1 and CDR2 from the germline V gene are SGHTA and FQGNSA. V lost 8 bases and J lost 7, with 24 bases in between. The length of the CDR3 is 16 residues.

The CDR3 loop is CASSLSRPTDTQYF. CDR3 bases: TGTGCCAGCAGCCTTTCTAGACCCACAGATACGCAGTATTTT. The chain links TRBV7-9 to TRBJ2-3, with unresolved D. The CDR3 spans 14 residues. The germline V gene encodes CDR1 SEHNR and CDR2 FQNEAQ (reference sequence). Trimming took 5 bases from V and 2 from J, leaving 11 bases between them.

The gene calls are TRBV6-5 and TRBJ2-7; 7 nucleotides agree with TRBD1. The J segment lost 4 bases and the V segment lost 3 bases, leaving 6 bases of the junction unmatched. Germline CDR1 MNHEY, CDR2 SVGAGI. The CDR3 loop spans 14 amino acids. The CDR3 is CASSYRQGEYEQYF. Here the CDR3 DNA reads TGTGCCAGCAGTTATCGGCAGGGGGAGTACGAGCAGTACTTC.

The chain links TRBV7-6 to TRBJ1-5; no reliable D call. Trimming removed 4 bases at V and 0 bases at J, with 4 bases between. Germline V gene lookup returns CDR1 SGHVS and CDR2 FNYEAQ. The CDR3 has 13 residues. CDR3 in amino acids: CASSSYSNQPQHF. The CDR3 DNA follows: TGTGCCAGCAGCTCGTATAGCAATCAGCCCCAGCATTTT.